Listed below are T cell receptor beta chains from one sample, sequenced in a study of cytomegalovirus exposure and HLA in healthy donors. The assay was immunoSEQ multiplex PCR, and TCRdb's table has in-frame clones only and misses some. This table holds approximately 150,000 clones, 75% to 85% found once. Sequencing was performed on PBMCs. Receptor source: a man aged 50 or older in good health and CMV-seropositive. Each CDR3 is given with its conserved first and last residue. D genes are given only for firm matches. Expanded clones get a size class; other rows say once, few or many, or leave the size out.

TRBJ2-2	TRBV9	.	TRBD1	CASSVGTGVGELFF	TGTGCCAGCAGCGTAGGCACAGGGGTCGGGGAGCTGTTTTTT
TRBJ1-2	TRBV5-1	.	TRBD1	CASRQGVNYGYTF	TGCGCCAGCAGACAGGGGGTTAACTATGGCTACACCTTC
TRBJ2-2	TRBV7-3	.	.	CASSYEANTGELFF	TGTGCCAGCAGCTATGAGGCGAACACCGGGGAGCTGTTTTTT
TRBJ2-7	TRBV18	.	.	CASSPGGSEQYF	TGTGCCAGCTCACCAGGCGGGTCGGAGCAGTACTTC
TRBJ1-6	TRBV30	.	TRBD1	CAWSVPFGTAGNSPLHF	TGTGCCTGGAGTGTCCCCTTCGGGACAGCTGGGAATTCACCCCTCCACTTT
TRBJ1-2	TRBV10-3	.	TRBD1	CATQGVLNYGYTF	TGTGCCACGCAGGGGGTGCTTAACTATGGCTACACCTTC
TRBJ2-7	TRBV29-1	.	.	CSVRLRFSYEQYF	TGCAGCGTCCGACTGCGCTTTTCCTACGAGCAGTACTTC
TRBJ2-3	TRBV28	.	.	CASSLNGGAPDTQYF	TGTGCCAGCAGTCTCAATGGGGGCGCCCCAGATACGCAGTATTTT
TRBJ2-7	TRBV4-1	.	TRBD2	CASSLRSTSELGNEQYF	TGCGCCAGCAGCCTACGATCAACTAGCGAGCTAGGCAACGAGCAGTACTTC
TRBJ1-4	TRBV28	.	.	CASSGLQQGALREKLFF	TGTGCCAGCAGTGGGCTGCAACAGGGAGCTCTTCGGGAAAAACTGTTTTTT
TRBJ2-1	TRBV5-1	once	TRBD2	CASSQTSGVDNEQFF	TGCGCCAGCAGCCAGACTAGCGGAGTAGATAATGAGCAGTTCTTC
TRBJ2-7	TRBV6-1	.	TRBD2	CASSGAGGASDEQYF	TGTGCCAGCAGTGGAGCGGGAGGTGCCTCGGACGAGCAGTACTTC
TRBJ1-3	TRBV11-2	.	TRBD1	CASSFQGQGTSGNTIYF	TGTGCCAGCAGCTTCCAGGGACAGGGGACTTCTGGAAACACCATATATTTT
TRBJ1-1	TRBV9	.	.	CASSPGQQIEAFF	TGTGCCAGCAGCCCCGGACAGCAGATTGAAGCTTTCTTT
TRBJ2-3	TRBV10-3	.	TRBD2	CAISEQLAGADTQYF	TGTGCCATCAGTGAGCAACTAGCGGGAGCAGATACGCAGTATTTT
TRBJ1-1	TRBV18	once	TRBD1	CASSPLLGQGAVTEAFF	TGTGCCAGCTCACCCCTGCTTGGACAGGGGGCAGTCACTGAAGCTTTCTTT
TRBJ2-1	TRBV9	.	TRBD2	CASSVRLAGVYEQFF	TGTGCCAGCAGCGTACGACTAGCGGGAGTCTATGAGCAGTTCTTC
TRBJ1-2	TRBV5-5	.	.	CASSPTGGSNYGYTF	TGTGCCAGCAGCCCGACGGGAGGTTCTAACTATGGCTACACCTTC
TRBJ1-5	TRBV19	.	.	CASSMVPGGYQPQHF	TGTGCCAGTAGTATGGTCCCCGGCGGATATCAGCCCCAGCATTTT
TRBJ2-1	TRBV5-1	few	.	CASSLAGPNNEQFF	TGCGCCAGCAGCTTGGCAGGGCCCAACAATGAGCAGTTCTTC
TRBJ2-2	TRBV4-1	.	.	CANSQGQNTGELFF	TGCGCCAACAGCCAAGGACAAAACACCGGGGAGCTGTTTTTT
TRBJ2-7	TRBV5-4	.	TRBD2	CASSLTSGSQYEQYF	TGTGCCAGCAGCTTGACTAGCGGGAGTCAATACGAGCAGTACTTC
TRBJ2-1	TRBV7-8	.	TRBD2	CASSSLAGGYNEQFF	TGTGCCAGCAGCTCGCTAGCGGGGGGGTACAATGAGCAGTTCTTC
TRBJ1-6	TRBV4-1	.	TRBD1	CASSQDKRTGENSPLHF	TGCGCCAGCAGCCAAGATAAACGGACAGGGGAAAATTCACCCCTCCACTTT
TRBJ2-2	TRBV19	few	TRBD1	CASRIQGAETGELFF	TGTGCCAGTAGGATTCAGGGGGCAGAAACCGGGGAGCTGTTTTTT
TRBJ2-1	TRBV7-3	few	TRBD2	CASSLIAGPYNEQFF	TGTGCCAGCAGCTTAATAGCGGGACCCTACAATGAGCAGTTCTTC
TRBJ1-5	TRBV19	.	.	CASSIPTEGNQPQHF	TGTGCCAGTAGTATTCCCACGGAGGGCAATCAGCCCCAGCATTTT
TRBJ2-7	TRBV7-9	.	TRBD2	CASSLHLGRVDEQYF	TGTGCCAGCAGCTTACATCTCGGGAGGGTTGACGAGCAGTACTTC
TRBJ2-7	TRBV6-1	.	TRBD2	CASRALAGGSYEQYF	TGTGCCAGCAGAGCACTAGCGGGAGGTTCCTACGAGCAGTACTTC
TRBJ2-3	TRBV5-5	.	TRBD2	CASSLSGLAGVPDTQYF	TGTGCCAGCAGCTTGTCCGGGCTAGCGGGAGTGCCAGATACGCAGTATTTT
TRBJ2-2	TRBV5-6	.	TRBD1	CASSYRDRGFGELFF	TGTGCCAGCAGTTACCGGGACAGGGGATTCGGGGAGCTGTTTTTT
TRBJ2-7	TRBV7-2	.	.	CASSQERGEQYF	TGTGCCAGCAGCCAAGAGCGAGGGGAGCAGTACTTC
TRBJ2-7	TRBV28	.	.	CASSSRPPGGSYEQYF	TGTGCCAGCAGTTCGCGTCCCCCGGGGGGCTCATACGAGCAGTACTTC
TRBJ1-2	TRBV6-5	few	TRBD1	CASRGDRGLYGYTF	TGTGCCAGCAGAGGGGACAGGGGGCTCTATGGCTACACCTTC
TRBJ2-1	TRBV7-3	.	.	CASSLTSGNYNEQFF	TGTGCCAGCAGCTTAACTAGCGGCAACTACAATGAGCAGTTCTTC
TRBJ1-1	TRBV5-1	.	TRBD1	CASSPTTGGAEAFF	TGCGCCAGCAGCCCGACGACAGGGGGGGCTGAAGCTTTCTTT
TRBJ1-4	TRBV5-1	.	TRBD1	CASSLFGDRIGEKLFF	TGCGCCAGCAGCTTGTTTGGGGACAGAATTGGTGAAAAACTGTTTTTT
TRBJ2-1	TRBV11-1	.	TRBD2	CASSPGLAGVEFF	TGTGCCAGCAGCCCAGGACTAGCGGGAGTCGAGTTCTTC
TRBJ2-3	TRBV5-4	.	.	CASSLAGKRPRADTQYF	TGTGCCAGCAGCTTGGCCGGGAAGCGCCCGAGGGCAGATACGCAGTATTTT
TRBJ1-5	TRBV15	few	.	CATSSRFRVGGRGQPQHF	TGTGCCACCAGCAGTCGCTTTAGGGTGGGGGGGAGGGGTCAGCCCCAGCATTTT
TRBJ2-5	TRBV7-2	.	TRBD2	CASSLSGTYQETQYF	TGTGCCAGCAGCTTGAGCGGGACCTACCAAGAGACCCAGTACTTC
TRBJ2-3	TRBV9	few	.	CASSVEGGDSSTDTQYF	TGTGCCAGCAGCGTAGAAGGGGGGGACTCAAGCACAGATACGCAGTATTTT
TRBJ1-2	TRBV2	.	TRBD1	CASSTTGSGYGYTF	TGTGCCAGCAGTACGACAGGGTCGGGCTATGGCTACACCTTC
TRBJ2-7	TRBV9	few	TRBD1	CASSVEGTGFDEQYF	TGTGCCAGCAGCGTAGAAGGGACAGGGTTCGACGAGCAGTACTTC
TRBJ2-3	TRBV6-4	.	.	CASSWGDSTDTQYF	TGTGCCAGCAGTTGGGGAGACAGCACAGATACGCAGTATTTT
TRBJ2-7	TRBV5-1	.	.	CASMGGTPYEQYF	TGCGCCAGCATGGGCGGGACCCCCTACGAGCAGTACTTC